This T cell receptor beta chain was captured in a study of T cell changes during pregnancy in multiple sclerosis. This clone was seen only a few times. Sequencing was performed with immunoSEQ multiplex PCR; in TCRdb, only in-frame clones are kept and a portion is missing. The sample includes around 10,000 clones, around 89% of them seen just once. The sequences come from CD8+ T cells from peripheral blood mononuclear cells, collected in the first trimester of pregnancy. The receptor's source is a female donor in good health, enrolled as a control in a pregnancy study.

The CDR3 DNA is TGTGCCAGCAGCTTAGGGACAGCAGAAGCTTTCTTT. Translation gives CASSLGTAEAFF. The chain is built from TRBV7-8 and TRBJ1-1; tentatively, D is TRBD1 (6 bases). With 1 base removed from V and 8 bases from J, the gap between germline ends came to 8 bases. This CDR3 comprises 12 residues. Per the germline V gene, CDR1 is SGHVS and CDR2 is FQNEAQ.